The TCR beta chain described here comes from a study of cytomegalovirus exposure and HLA in healthy donors. The study's findings and limits: Indistinguishability led to the exclusion of some V segments, TRBV6-2 and TRBV6-3 included. The majority of CMV-associated TCR beta chains were reported as apparently HLA-restricted in a later analysis. DRB1 showed the most TCR associations and HLA-C the fewest in a later analysis, as rates varied by HLA locus. Common viral pathogens seemed to be connected with several of the most significant clusters, according to a later analysis.

Primers: 60 Vbeta forward and 13 Jbeta reverse. Libraries were prepared by immunoSEQ multiplex PCR; TCRdb keeps only in-frame clonotypes and omits some of them. Of about 170,000 clones listed, around 80% are singletons. About this clone itself: Its antigen remains unidentified.

Per germline, CDR1 SGHAT and CDR2 FQNNGV. Trimming removed 4 bases at V and 2 bases at J, with 14 bases between. The CDR3 totals 15 residues. The clonotype originates from a woman aged 45 to 65 in good health and CMV-seropositive. The chain recombines TRBV11-2 with TRBJ2-5, with D possibly being TRBD1 (6 bases). The sequenced material came from PBMCs. As DNA, the CDR3 is TGTGCCAGCAGCTCGACTACAGGGTTTCAAGAGACCCAGTACTTC. This encodes CASSSTTGFQETQYF.